A selection of T cell receptor beta chains follows, all from one sample in a study of shared clonotypes between healthy human individuals. Clones were read by immunoSEQ multiplex PCR, and TCRdb kept only the in-frame ones, dropping some. The sample records approximately 2.4 million clones, around 95% being singletons. Sequencing was carried out using naive CD4+ T cells sorted from blood. The receptor source for this set is a man between 18 and 35 years old in good health. The CDR3 runs from the conserved cysteine through the conserved F or W.

J gene: TRBJ1-5
CDR3 length: 12
V gene: TRBV29-1
CDR3 protein: CSVSSSNQPQHF

J gene: TRBJ2-2
CDR3 length: 16
V gene: TRBV2
CDR3 protein: CASSPERGGNTGELFF

J gene: TRBJ1-5
CDR3 length: 15
V gene: TRBV28
CDR3 protein: CASSLEGLLVQPQHF

J gene: TRBJ2-7
CDR3 length: 15
V gene: TRBV5-6
CDR3 protein: CASSWGQGATYEQYF

J gene: TRBJ2-1
CDR3 length: 14
V gene: TRBV7-2
CDR3 protein: CASSPSLLVNEQFF

J gene: TRBJ1-6
CDR3 length: 15
V gene: TRBV7-9
CDR3 protein: CASSPGRGLISPLHF

J gene: TRBJ2-5
CDR3 length: 14
V gene: TRBV18
CDR3 protein: CASSPDRIQETQYF

J gene: TRBJ1-6
CDR3 length: 17
V gene: TRBV14
CDR3 protein: CASSRITPSSYNSPLHF

J gene: TRBJ1-4
CDR3 length: 18
V gene: TRBV5-1
CDR3 protein: CASSLVGATSLTNEKLFF

J gene: TRBJ2-1
CDR3 length: 18
V gene: TRBV4-3
CDR3 protein: CASSQDPGTVPKSNEQFF

J gene: TRBJ1-4
CDR3 length: 14
V gene: TRBV11-2
CDR3 protein: CASSVRDRGEKLFF

J gene: TRBJ1-3
CDR3 length: 17
V gene: TRBV9
CDR3 protein: CASSIAPDIRSGNTIYF

J gene: TRBJ2-1
CDR3 length: 15
V gene: TRBV7-9
CDR3 protein: CASSSWTSGNNEQFF

J gene: TRBJ2-5
CDR3 length: 16
V gene: TRBV7-9
CDR3 protein: CASSLSGSGKQETQYF

J gene: TRBJ2-2
CDR3 length: 14
V gene: TRBV9
CDR3 protein: CASRVGSDTGELFF

J gene: TRBJ2-5
CDR3 length: 14
V gene: TRBV27
CDR3 protein: CASSLFGREETQYF

J gene: TRBJ2-5
CDR3 length: 15
V gene: TRBV2
CDR3 protein: CASSDSTGSAETQYF

J gene: TRBJ2-7
CDR3 length: 15
V gene: TRBV5-8
CDR3 protein: CASSPRQGANYEQYF

J gene: TRBJ1-2
CDR3 length: 14
V gene: TRBV28
CDR3 protein: CASSLGDRDYGYTF